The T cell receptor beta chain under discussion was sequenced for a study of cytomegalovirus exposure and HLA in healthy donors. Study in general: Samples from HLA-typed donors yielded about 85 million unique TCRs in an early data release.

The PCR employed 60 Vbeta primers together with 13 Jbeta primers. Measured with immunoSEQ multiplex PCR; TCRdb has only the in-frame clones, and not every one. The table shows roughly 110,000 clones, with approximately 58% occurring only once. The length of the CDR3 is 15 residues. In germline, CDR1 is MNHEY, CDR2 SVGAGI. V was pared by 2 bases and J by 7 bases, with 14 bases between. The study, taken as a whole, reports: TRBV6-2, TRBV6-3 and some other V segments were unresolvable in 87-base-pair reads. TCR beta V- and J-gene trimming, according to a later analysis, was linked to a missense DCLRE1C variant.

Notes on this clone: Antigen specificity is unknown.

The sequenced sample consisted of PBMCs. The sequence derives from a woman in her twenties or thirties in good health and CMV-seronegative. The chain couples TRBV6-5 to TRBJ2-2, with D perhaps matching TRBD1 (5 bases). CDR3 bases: TGTGCCAGCAGTTACAGGGGCCGGCGGAACGGGGAGCTGTTTTTT. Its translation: CASSYRGRRNGELFF.